Each of the 4 T cell receptor beta chains below was sequenced from the same sample in a study of Graves' ophthalmopathy and Graves' hyperthyroidism. The study amplified TCR beta CDR3 regions using RNA transcripts. HTBI primers primed a first-round RT-PCR, and a second-round multiplex PCR followed. TCRdb re-called the multiplex PCR reads through MiXCR, storing one row per CDR3 protein. Of some 390,000 distinct CDR3 sequences in the sample, approximately 20% are singletons; the top ten hold around 1.5%. The sample consisted of peripheral blood. The source is a woman aged 18-30 years with Graves' ophthalmopathy.

This clonotype showed up many times. The chain carries TRBV6-1 and TRBJ1-2; D remains ambiguous. Per germline, CDR1 MNHNS and CDR2 SASEGT. The CDR3 covers 13 residues. With 4 bases removed from V and 6 bases from J, the gap between germline ends came to 12 bases. The CDR3 region is CASSGHPGDGYTF. CDR3 in DNA: TGTGCCAGCAGTGGACATCCCGGGGATGGCTACACCTTC.

This clonotype has a count of ten or more. J is TRBJ2-7 and V is TRBV4-1, with 7 bases identical to TRBD1. The length of the CDR3 is 15 residues. With 1 base clipped from V and 4 bases from J, the junction kept 7 bases outside the gene matches. Germline V gene data show CDR1 as MGHRA and CDR2 as YSYEKL. This CDR3 is CASSQVSGTVYEQYF. As DNA, the CDR3 is TGCGCCAGCAGCCAAGTTTCGGGGACAGTTTACGAGCAGTACTTC.

This clonotype was observed many times. V and J are TRBV4-3 and TRBJ1-3; unclear D gene. V was trimmed by 2 bases and J by 1 base, leaving 9 bases between them. This CDR3 is 15 amino acids long. The germline V gene encodes CDR1 LGHNA and CDR2 YSLEER. The CDR3 DNA is TGCGCCAGCAGCCAATTCGGTGATTCTGGAAACACCATATATTTT. Translated: CASSQFGDSGNTIYF.

This clonotype occurred a few times. The chain couples TRBV19 to TRBJ2-2, with a possible D match to TRBD1 (6 bases). In germline, CDR1 is LNHDA, CDR2 SQIVND (reference sequence). This CDR3 region has 16 residues. Trimming left V 6 bases short and J 3 bases short, with 17 bases between. CDR3 bases: TGTGCCAGTAGGCCAGGGGCAGGGTCACACACCGGGGAGCTGTTTTTT. The encoded protein is CASRPGAGSHTGELFF.